The 3 T cell receptor beta chains reported below all come from one sample, sequenced in a study of blood T cell repertoires in COVID-19. Here immunoSEQ multiplex PCR was the method, and the copy in TCRdb shows in-frame clones only, minus some. Of some 100,000 clones in the sample, about 89% were seen once. Sequenced input: peripheral blood. These receptors came from a human donor with acute or convalescent COVID-19. The donor label of this sample is uncertain.

The chain recombines TRBV7-9 with TRBJ2-2, with a possible D match to TRBD1 (6 bases). Germline loops: CDR1 SEHNR, CDR2 FQNEAQ (reference sequence). The CDR3 sequence is 13 residues long. Trimming stripped 5 bases from V and 5 bases from J, with 9 bases between. The CDR3 sequence: CASSQGQTGELFF. DNA for the CDR3: TGTGCCAGCAGCCAAGGACAGACCGGGGAGCTGTTTTTT. The variable domain in full, with the rest retrieved from reference TRBV7-9 and TRBJ2-2, is DTGVSQNPRHKITKRGQNVTFRCDPISEHNRLYWYRQTLGQGPEFLTYFQNEAQLEKSRLLSDRFSAERPKGSFSTLEIQRTEQGDSAMYLCASSQGQTGELFFGEGSRLTVL.

The CDR3 DNA is TGTGCCAGCAGTCCGCTCGGGAGGCAGACAGATACGCAGTATTTT. Protein product: CASSPLGRQTDTQYF. The chain combines TRBV14 with TRBJ2-3; 7 bases are shared with TRBD2. Germline V gives CDR1 SGHDN, CDR2 FVKESK. The trim removed 6 bases at V and 3 bases at J, leaving 9 bases unmatched. The CDR3 totals 15 residues.

V usage is TRBV29-1 and J usage is TRBJ1-2; TRBD1 matches at 8 bases. The length of the CDR3 is 13 residues. After removal of 4 bases from V and 8 bases from J, the junction contained 9 bases not matched to a gene. The germline V gene encodes CDR1 SQVTM and CDR2 ANQGSEA. CDR3 region: CSVVYRGIRGYTF. The CDR3, as DNA: TGCAGCGTTGTATACAGGGGGATCAGGGGCTACACCTTC.